The 18 T cell receptor beta chains reported below all come from one sample, sequenced in a study of shared clonotypes between healthy human individuals. Assay: immunoSEQ multiplex PCR; the TCRdb copy retains only in-frame clones and omits some. The data contain a few million clones, under 95% of them singletons. The sequenced material came from naive CD4+ T cells from PBMCs. Specified subset: CD45RA+ positively selected. The receptor source for this set is a man between 18 and 35 years old in good health. Some clones in this sample may be carry-over from other donors' samples.

The chain employs TRBV11-2 and TRBJ2-7, with a weak D call TRBD2 (7 bases). V dropped 3 bases and J dropped 1 base, with 10 bases sitting between them. The CDR3 is 14 amino acids. Germline CDR1 SGHAT, CDR2 FQNNGV. CDR3 residues: CASSFGGASYEQYF. CDR3 nucleotide sequence: TGTGCCAGCAGCTTTGGGGGGGCGTCCTACGAGCAGTACTTC.

The chain links TRBV9 to TRBJ2-3; D tentatively fits TRBD1 or TRBD2 (6 bases each). The CDR3 consists of 15 residues. The V gene's germline CDR1 is SGDLS and CDR2 YYNGEE. Trimming left V 4 bases short and J 5 bases short, with 17 bases between. The CDR3 region has the DNA TGTGCCAGCAGCTCTGGACTGGGGGGCGAAGATACGCAGTATTTT. Protein: CASSSGLGGEDTQYF.

The CDR3 loop reads CASSEYSYQETQYF. In DNA, the CDR3 is TGTGCCAGCAGTGAATACTCGTACCAAGAGACCCAGTACTTC. V usage is TRBV25-1 and J usage is TRBJ2-5; unclear D gene. There are 14 residues in the CDR3. V lost 0 bases to trimming and J lost 0 bases, with 5 bases between them. The germline V gene has CDR1 MGHDK and CDR2 SYGVNS.

This sequence joins TRBV5-1 and TRBJ2-1; TRBD1 or TRBD2 may be the D gene (5 bases each). CDR1 is SGHRS, CDR2 YFSETQ, per germline. Trimming left V 2 bases short and J 5 bases short, with 14 bases between. CDR3 length: 15 residues. DNA of the CDR3: TGCGCCAGCAGCTTTCCAGGGAGTAGGAACAATGAGCAGTTCTTC. Translating gives CASSFPGSRNNEQFF.

The V and J genes are TRBV9 and TRBJ2-2; tentatively, D is TRBD2 (6 bases). CDR3 length equals 15 residues. The germline V gene encodes CDR1 SGDLS and CDR2 YYNGEE. Trimming stripped 3 bases from V and 3 bases from J, with 12 bases between. Here the CDR3 DNA reads TGTGCCAGCAGCGGACGGGACTTCTACACCGGGGAGCTGTTTTTT. It is translated as CASSGRDFYTGELFF.

The chain is built from TRBV11-2 and TRBJ1-2; possibly TRBD1 for D (5 bases). Germline lookup yields CDR1 SGHAT and CDR2 FQNNGV. The V end lost 3 bases, the J end lost 2 bases, and 16 bases lay between the germline ends. CDR3 size: 16 residues. The CDR3 nucleotides are TGTGCCAGCAGCTTTCGGGGCAGCCAAGGGAACTATGGCTACACCTTC. Encoded protein: CASSFRGSQGNYGYTF.

The gene calls are TRBV18 and TRBJ1-5, with 8 bases aligning to TRBD1. J gave up 11 bases and V 3 bases, and 12 bases lay outside the gene matches. Germline values: CDR1 KGHSH, CDR2 LQKENI. This CDR3 region has 15 residues. CDR3 amino acids: CASSPGQGLGLAQHF. The DNA for the CDR3 is TGTGCCAGCTCACCTGGACAGGGCTTAGGGTTGGCCCAGCATTTT.

The J gene is TRBJ2-7, the V gene TRBV28; D uncertain. V shed 1 base and J shed 2 bases, with 6 bases lying between them. Germline CDR1 and CDR2: MDHEN and SYDVKM. This CDR3 is 13 amino acids long. The CDR3 bases are TGTGCCAGCAGTTTATACGCGGCCTACGAGCAGTACTTC. This sequence encodes CASSLYAAYEQYF.

The genes are TRBV7-2 and TRBJ2-2, with a tentative D call TRBD2 (5 bases). V was pared by 4 bases and J by 7 bases, with 13 bases between. The CDR3 totals 14 residues. The germline gives CDR1 SGHTA, CDR2 FQGNSA. The CDR3 DNA reads as TGTGCCAGCAGCTCGGACCCTCGGGACGGGGAGCTGTTTTTT. It codes for CASSSDPRDGELFF.

A single count supports this clone. V and J are TRBV7-9 and TRBJ2-1, with TRBD2 as a possible D gene (5 bases). This CDR3 spans 13 amino acids. Trimming pared 2 bases from V and 15 bases from J, leaving 17 bases between. From germline, CDR1 is SEHNR and CDR2 FQNEAQ (reference sequence). The CDR3 protein is CASSLYEGTLGFF. The CDR3 DNA follows: TGTGCCAGCAGCTTATATGAGGGTACCTTGGGGTTCTTC. The full variable domain, its missing parts supplied by reference TRBV7-9 and TRBJ2-1, is DTGVSQNPRHKITKRGQNVTFRCDPISEHNRLYWYRQTLGQGPEFLTYFQNEAQLEKSRLLSDRFSAERPKGSFSTLEIQRTEQGDSAMYLCASSLYEGTLGFFGPGTRLTVL.

The rearrangement links TRBV5-1 to TRBJ2-2, with TRBD2 matching over 7 bases. The length of the CDR3 is 13 residues. Germline V gives CDR1 SGHRS, CDR2 YFSETQ. Trimming at V came to 6 bases and at J to 3 bases, leaving 2 bases not matched to a gene. The DNA of the CDR3 is TGCGCCAGCACCCGGGGGGACACCGGGGAGCTGTTTTTT. This translates into CASTRGDTGELFF.

The chain couples TRBV20-1 to TRBJ2-7, with 7 positions matching TRBD2. Trimming removed 6 bases from V and 5 bases from J; junction bases left unmatched: 4. CDR1 is DFQATT, CDR2 SNEGSKA, per germline (reference sequence). The CDR3 spans 11 residues. The CDR3 is CSAPRGNEQYF. CDR3 nucleotide sequence: TGCAGTGCCCCGCGGGGGAACGAGCAGTACTTC.

This chain's CDR3 is CSVELAYTGELFF. DNA for the CDR3: TGCAGCGTAGAACTAGCGTACACCGGGGAGCTGTTTTTT. The chain recombines TRBV29-1 with TRBJ2-2; 7 nucleotides line up with TRBD2. Germline CDR1 is SQVTM and CDR2 is ANQGSEA. The CDR3 is 13 residues long. Trimming removed 6 bases from V and 3 bases from J; junction bases left unmatched: 4.

CDR3 sequence (DNA): TGTGCCAGCAACCTTTGGGCAGTGAACACTGAAGCTTTCTTT. It encodes CASNLWAVNTEAFF. V usage is TRBV28 and J usage is TRBJ1-1; D ambiguous. Trimming removed 7 bases at V and 0 bases at J, with 12 bases between. The length of the CDR3 is 14 residues. The germline V gene has CDR1 MDHEN and CDR2 SYDVKM.

The rearrangement joins TRBV10-1 to TRBJ2-7; 10 bases map to TRBD1. V was clipped by 6 bases and J by 5 bases; unmatched bases: 7. Germline V gene lookup returns CDR1 WNHNN and CDR2 SYGVQD (reference sequence). This CDR3 comprises 14 residues. The CDR3 loop is CASRDRGRGNEQYF. The CDR3 DNA reads TGCGCCAGCAGAGACAGGGGGCGAGGGAACGAGCAGTACTTC.

This clone was counted a single time. CDR3 coding DNA: TGCGCCAGCAGCTTGGATACCGGGACAGGCTATGGCTACACCTTC. Translated: CASSLDTGTGYGYTF. The chain employs TRBV5-1 and TRBJ1-2; TRBD1 matches at 8 bases. Per germline, CDR1 SGHRS and CDR2 YFSETQ. V was clipped by 0 bases and J by 4 bases; unmatched bases: 5. The CDR3 runs to 15 residues.

The chain uses TRBV25-1 and TRBJ2-5; 14 bases agree with TRBD2. After removal of 5 bases from V and 5 bases from J, the junction contained 7 bases not matched to a gene. The CDR3 has 16 amino acids. Germline CDR1 and CDR2: MGHDK and SYGVNS. The CDR3, as DNA: TGTGCCAGCAGTAAGGGACTAGCGGGAGTGGGGGAGACCCAGTACTTC. Translated, it gives CASSKGLAGVGETQYF.

This clone was counted only a few times. Within the sample, other DNA sequences also encode this same CDR3. The chain carries TRBV28 and TRBJ1-2; D may be TRBD1 (6 bases). V gave up 8 bases and J gave up 1 base, with 8 bases separating them. Germline V gene lookup returns CDR1 MDHEN and CDR2 SYDVKM. The CDR3 runs 12 residues. CDR3 sequence: CASRRGNYGYTF. In DNA, the CDR3 is TGTGCCAGCCGCAGGGGTAACTATGGCTACACCTTC.